This TCR beta chain was retrieved from a study of OX40 agonist ivuxolimab in advanced cancers. Study summary: Anti-PD-1, anti-PD-L1 or anti-CTLA-4 therapy given earlier was allowed, and approximately 40% had some.

From germline, CDR1 is MNHEY and CDR2 SMNVEV (reference sequence). The CDR3 extends over 14 amino acids. V lost 5 bases to trimming and J lost 3 bases, with 14 bases between them. Measured with immunoSEQ multiplex PCR; TCRdb has only the in-frame clones, and not every one. The sample contains under 70,000 clones, 80% to 90% of which appear only once. The origin of this receptor is an adult with an advanced solid tumor such as melanoma, head and neck, liver or kidney cancer. The chain employs TRBV27 and TRBJ2-7; D gene uncertain. The sample consisted of CD4+ or CD8+ T cells sorted from blood, taken in a trial of the OX40 agonist ivuxolimab. The CDR3 sequence is CASSQMGLDYEQYF. The CDR3, as DNA: TGTGCCAGCAGTCAGATGGGGTTGGACTACGAGCAGTACTTC.